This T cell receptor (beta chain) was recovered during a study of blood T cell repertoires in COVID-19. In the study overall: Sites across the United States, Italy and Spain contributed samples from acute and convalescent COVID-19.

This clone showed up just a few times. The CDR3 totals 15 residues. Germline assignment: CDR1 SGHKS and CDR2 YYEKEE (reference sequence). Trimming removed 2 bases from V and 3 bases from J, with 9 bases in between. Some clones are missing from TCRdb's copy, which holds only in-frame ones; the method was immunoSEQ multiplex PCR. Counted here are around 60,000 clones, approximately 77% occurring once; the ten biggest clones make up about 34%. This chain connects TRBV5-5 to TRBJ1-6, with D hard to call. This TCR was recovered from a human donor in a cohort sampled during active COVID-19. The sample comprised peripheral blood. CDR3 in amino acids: CASSFLASYNSPLHF. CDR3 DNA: TGTGCCAGCAGCTTCCTGGCAAGCTATAATTCACCCCTCCACTTT.